This T cell receptor beta chain was sequenced during a study of CD8+ T cells in alopecia areata. Looking at the study overall: Administration of oral tofacitinib to treated patients was at 5 to 10 mg twice daily.

Following RNA extraction, reverse transcription yielded cDNA that acted as the sequencing template. Only in-frame clones appear in the TCRdb table, and some are missing; sequencing was by immunoSEQ multiplex PCR. The sample lists roughly 150,000 clones; around 55% were seen once. CDR1 is SNHLY and CDR2 is FYNNEI in the germline V gene. The V end was cut by 4 bases, the J end by 0 bases, with 9 bases between. The CDR3 has 15 amino acids. General study findings and limits: Researchers report lesional scalp, most notably alopecia totalis/universalis, outstripped normal scalp in clonality.

This clone has just a few counts. The target antigen is unknown. The V gene is TRBV2, the J gene TRBJ2-2; D possibly corresponds to TRBD1 (6 bases). This TCR came from a human donor with alopecia areata. The sequences come from CD8+ T cells sorted from blood, collected at week 0. The CDR3 sequence: CASSVRTANTGELFF. Here the CDR3 DNA reads TGTGCCAGCAGTGTGAGGACAGCGAACACCGGGGAGCTGTTTTTT.